Below, one T cell receptor (beta chain) is given with its context. Profiling relied on immunoSEQ multiplex PCR, and the TCRdb table lists in-frame clones only, not all of them. This table has under 250,000 clones, about 90% appearing once. Germline V gene sequence: CDR1 SGDLS, CDR2 YYNGEE. This CDR3 has 14 residues. Trimming shortened V by 4 bases and J by 5 bases, and 15 bases separated the two germline ends. The sample is drawn from a study of blood T cell repertoires in COVID-19. V gene TRBV9 combines with J gene TRBJ2-5; D gene unclear. This clonotype was sampled from a woman in her thirties who had been exposed to COVID-19. Input material: PBMCs or T cells enriched from blood (not recorded which). In nucleotides, the CDR3 is TGTGCCAGCAGCTTTAAGCAAGTTAGCGAGACCCAGTACTTC. Its translation: CASSFKQVSETQYF.